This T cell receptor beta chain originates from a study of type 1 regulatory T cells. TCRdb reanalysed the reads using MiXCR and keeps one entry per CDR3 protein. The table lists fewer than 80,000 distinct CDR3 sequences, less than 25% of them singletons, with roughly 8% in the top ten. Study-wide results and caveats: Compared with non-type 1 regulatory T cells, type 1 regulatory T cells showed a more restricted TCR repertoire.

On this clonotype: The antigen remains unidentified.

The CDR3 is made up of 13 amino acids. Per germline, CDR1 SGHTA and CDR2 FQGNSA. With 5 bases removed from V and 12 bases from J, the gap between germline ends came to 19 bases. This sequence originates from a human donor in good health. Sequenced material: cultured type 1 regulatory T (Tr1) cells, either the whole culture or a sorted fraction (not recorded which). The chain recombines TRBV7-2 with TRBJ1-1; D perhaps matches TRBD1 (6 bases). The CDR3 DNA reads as TGTGCCAGCAGCCTCGGACAGAGATTTGGAACTTTCTTT. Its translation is CASSLGQRFGTFF.